This T cell receptor beta chain was recorded in a study of cytomegalovirus exposure and HLA in healthy donors. The study's findings and limits: Only CMV serostatus was available as immune exposure information.

On this clone itself: The antigen is not known.

The primer mix had 60 Vbeta and 13 Jbeta primers. The data were produced by immunoSEQ multiplex PCR, yet TCRdb's version contains in-frame clones alone and is incomplete. In the table there are roughly 100,000 clones, more than 65% of which are singletons. Germline V CDR1 and CDR2: SGHRS, YFSETQ. The CDR3 spans 18 residues. V was trimmed by 2 bases and J by 1 base, leaving 18 bases between them. The receptor's source is a woman aged 18-35 years in good health and CMV-seropositive. The sample comprised PBMCs. The V gene is TRBV5-1, the J gene TRBJ2-2, with D perhaps matching TRBD2 (7 bases). The CDR3 loop is CASSFKAGGPLNTGELFF. CDR3 sequence (DNA): TGCGCCAGCAGCTTCAAGGCCGGGGGGCCTCTGAACACCGGGGAGCTGTTTTTT.